The 26 T cell receptor beta chains below all came from one sample that was sequenced in a study of T cells after yellow fever vaccination. TCRdb passed the 5' RACE reads through MiXCR, listing each CDR3 protein once. The table lists about 240,000 distinct CDR3 sequences, about 7.1% of them singletons. Sequenced material: CD4+ T cells sorted from PBMCs, taken 15 days after the yellow fever booster vaccination. These receptors originate from a man aged 25-40 years who received the YFV17D yellow fever vaccine.

This rearrangement joins TRBV6-9 to TRBJ1-5, with D possibly matching TRBD1 (5 bases). CDR1 and CDR2 from the germline V gene are MNHGY and SVAAGI. CDR3 length equals 15 residues. Trimming removed 4 bases from V and 3 bases from J, with 13 bases in between. This CDR3 reads CASSLTEGANQPQHF. The CDR3 DNA follows: TGTGCCAGCAGTTTAACGGAAGGGGCCAATCAGCCCCAGCATTTT.

This clonotype occurred many times. The rearrangement joins TRBV7-2 to TRBJ2-5, with 13 bases that match TRBD2. The CDR3 spans 16 residues. V shed 6 bases, J shed 4 bases, and the junction held 8 bases outside the gene matches. CDR1 is SGHTA, CDR2 FQGNSA, per germline. The CDR3 region is CASRPRTSGGGETQYF. The CDR3, as DNA: TGTGCCAGCAGACCCCGGACTAGCGGGGGTGGAGAGACCCAGTACTTC.

The table lists this clonotype with many counts. The rearrangement links TRBV12-3 or TRBV12-4 to TRBJ2-3; 11 bases fit TRBD2. The CDR3 runs to 16 residues. V dropped 7 bases and J dropped 2; count of bases not matched to a gene: 8. This CDR3 is CASTPRTSGYTDTQYF. CDR3 coding DNA: TGTGCCAGCACGCCTCGGACTAGCGGGTACACAGATACGCAGTATTTT.

The sample holds many counts of this clonotype. The V and J genes are TRBV18 and TRBJ2-4; 7 nucleotides agree with TRBD2. The germline CDR1 and CDR2 sequences are KGHSH and LQKENI. Trimming took 5 bases from V and 6 from J; bases not matched to a gene: 4. This CDR3 spans 13 amino acids. CDR3 bases: TGTGCCAGCTCAGATCTAGCGGTAAACATTCAGTACTTC. It translates to CASSDLAVNIQYF.

In its sample, this clonotype was seen many times. The chain carries TRBV20-1 and TRBJ2-5; 8 positions match TRBD2. The junction had 7 bases not matched to a gene; V was cut back by 6 bases and J by 1 base. The germline V gene encodes CDR1 DFQATT and CDR2 SNEGSKA (reference sequence). This CDR3 comprises 14 residues. CDR3: CSAIPLAGQETQYF. DNA for the CDR3: TGCAGTGCCATCCCGCTAGCGGGCCAAGAGACCCAGTACTTC.

V is TRBV18 and J is TRBJ2-7; possibly TRBD1 for D (6 bases). V dropped 6 bases and J dropped 2 bases, with 14 bases sitting between them. Germline V gene lookup returns CDR1 KGHSH and CDR2 LQKENI. The CDR3 consists of 14 residues. The CDR3 DNA follows: TGTGCCAGCTCCGAAGGACAGTTTCCCTACGAGCAGTACTTC. Translating it yields CASSEGQFPYEQYF.

This clonotype was seen only a few times. This sequence joins TRBV10-3 and TRBJ2-1; 7 bases are shared with TRBD2. This CDR3 has 15 amino acids. Germline values: CDR1 ENHRY, CDR2 SYGVKD. The ends lost 7 bases at V and 1 base at J; junction bases unmatched: 7. The CDR3 loop is CAIKSGGRSYNEQFF. CDR3 in DNA: TGTGCCATCAAATCGGGCGGGAGATCCTACAATGAGCAGTTCTTC.

This clonotype was observed a few times. This sequence joins TRBV20-1 and TRBJ2-3, with a weak D call TRBD1 (6 bases). The CDR3 is made up of 15 amino acids. Germline CDR1 and CDR2: DFQATT and SNEGSKA (reference sequence). Trimming removed 1 base from V and 2 bases from J, with 13 bases in between. CDR3: CSARVQTGFTDTQYF. CDR3 in DNA: TGCAGTGCTAGAGTCCAGACAGGATTCACAGATACGCAGTATTTT.

This clonotype was observed a handful of times. The CDR3 DNA reads TGTGCCAGCAGCTTAGAGACTCGGACGGAAGCTTTCTTT. Its protein is CASSLETRTEAFF. The chain links TRBV11-2 to TRBJ1-1; D unclear. Germline values: CDR1 SGHAT, CDR2 FQNNGV. V was cut by 0 bases and J by 8 bases, with 10 bases left in between. The length of the CDR3 is 13 residues.

This clonotype was found a few times. The genes are TRBV5-1 and TRBJ2-1; D not resolved. Deletions cut 2 bases from V and 5 bases from J, with 5 bases between. Germline V gene sequence: CDR1 SGHRS, CDR2 YFSETQ. This CDR3 is built from 12 residues. CDR3 DNA: TGCGCCAGCAGCTTCACAGACAATGAGCAGTTCTTC. Its translation: CASSFTDNEQFF.

The gene calls are TRBV27 and TRBJ2-1, with TRBD2 matching 7 bases. From germline, CDR1 is MNHEY and CDR2 SMNVEV (reference sequence). V gave up 6 bases and J gave up 1 base; unmatched junction bases: 9. The length of the CDR3 is 16 residues. As DNA, the CDR3 is TGTGCCAGCAGCCCTAACCCAGCGGGATCCTACAATGAGCAGTTCTTC. It specifies CASSPNPAGSYNEQFF.

This clonotype was detected many times. The genes are TRBV5-1 and TRBJ2-7; TRBD1 aligns across 7 bases. The CDR3 is 14 amino acids. Germline CDR1 and CDR2: SGHRS and YFSETQ. Germline trimming cut 1 base from V and 7 bases from J; bases unmatched to any gene: 8. The CDR3 DNA is TGCGCCAGCAGCTTGCCAGGGGGTTGGGAAGAGCAGTACTTC. This translates into CASSLPGGWEEQYF.

V is TRBV23-1 and J is TRBJ2-7, with D perhaps matching TRBD1 or TRBD2 (5 bases each). TRBV23-1 qualifies as an ORF whose function is uncertain. CDR3 length equals 16 residues. The V end lost 8 bases, the J end lost 2 bases, and 22 bases lay between the germline ends. The CDR3 DNA sequence: TGCGCCAGCTCCCAAAGGTGTAGGGACCAGACCTACGAGCAGTACTTC. The encoded protein is CASSQRCRDQTYEQYF.

This clonotype was counted at least ten times. V gene TRBV12-3 or TRBV12-4 combines with J gene TRBJ1-6; 7 nucleotides agree with TRBD1. Unmatched junction bases numbered 20, after V lost 6 bases and J lost 9 bases. The CDR3 consists of 18 residues. CDR3 in DNA: TGTGCCAGCAGCTTCGTCCTGACAAGGGACAGTTTTCTTTCACCCCTCCACTTT. The encoded protein is CASSFVLTRDSFLSPLHF.

The gene calls are TRBV7-2 and TRBJ1-6; D remains ambiguous. CDR1 and CDR2 from the germline V gene are SGHTA and FQGNSA. V was clipped by 11 bases and J by 7 bases, with 12 bases between them. CDR3 length: 12 residues. The CDR3 nucleotides read TGTGCCGTAGCTTACATGAATTCACCCCTCCACTTT. This translates into CAVAYMNSPLHF.

The table lists this clonotype with a few counts. The J gene is TRBJ2-1, the V gene TRBV7-2; D perhaps matches TRBD2 (5 bases). The CDR3 is made up of 15 amino acids. Germline-derived CDR1 and CDR2 are SGHTA and FQGNSA. Trimming removed 1 base from V and 3 bases from J, with 10 bases in between. CDR3: CASSLEVGNYNEQFF. CDR3 nucleotide sequence: TGTGCCAGCAGCTTAGAAGTCGGGAACTACAATGAGCAGTTCTTC.

The chain recombines TRBV12-3 or TRBV12-4 with TRBJ1-1, with TRBD1 matching 7 bases. The length of the CDR3 is 14 residues. V lost 6 bases and J lost 3; bases outside the gene matches: 7. Written as DNA, the CDR3 is TGTGCCAGCAGCCGGGACAGTCTCTACACTGAAGCTTTCTTT. Translating gives CASSRDSLYTEAFF.

As concerns this clonotype: Mismatch with germline at one junction end may stem from a read error. The chain couples TRBV27 to TRBJ2-1; TRBD2 might be the D (5 bases). The length of the CDR3 is 15 residues. Germline CDR1 reads MNHEY; CDR2 reads SMNVEV (reference sequence). CDR3 protein: CPSSWPEGSYNEQFF. CDR3 nucleotides: TGTCCCAGCAGTTGGCCAGAGGGCTCCTACAATGAGCAGTTCTTC.

This clonotype was counted many times. This chain links TRBV28 with TRBJ2-3, with D tentatively TRBD2 (6 bases). CDR1 is MDHEN, CDR2 SYDVKM, per germline. The V end was cut by 6 bases, the J end by 1 base, with 11 bases between. This CDR3 has 14 residues. The CDR3 nucleotides read TGTGCCAGCAGGCCATGGGGGGGCACAGATACGCAGTATTTT. Amino acid sequence: CASRPWGGTDTQYF.

This clonotype was detected many times. The chain joins TRBV12-3 or TRBV12-4 to TRBJ1-1; D gene unclear. The CDR3 covers 15 residues. V dropped 8 bases and J dropped 0 bases, with 16 bases sitting between them. CDR3 nucleotides: TGTGCCAGCGCAGGACGGACGCAAATGAACACTGAAGCTTTCTTT. It is translated as CASAGRTQMNTEAFF.

The rearrangement joins TRBV18 to TRBJ2-7, with TRBD2 matching over 9 bases. J was trimmed by 2 bases and V by 4 bases; bases with no gene match: 6. Germline V gene data show CDR1 as KGHSH and CDR2 as LQKENI. The CDR3 loop spans 15 amino acids. CDR3 nucleotide sequence: TGTGCCAGCTCACGCAGCGTAGCGGGAGCCTACGAGCAGTACTTC. Translating it yields CASSRSVAGAYEQYF.

This clonotype turned up a few times. The V gene is TRBV7-9, the J gene TRBJ2-3; D is unclear. CDR1 and CDR2 (germline): SEHNR, FQNEAQ (reference sequence). CDR3 size: 14 residues. With 1 base removed from V and 2 bases from J, the gap between germline ends came to 7 bases. CDR3 nucleotide sequence: TGTGCCAGCAGCTTAGTTGTCCTCACAGATACGCAGTATTTT. It encodes CASSLVVLTDTQYF.

The J gene is TRBJ2-1, the V gene TRBV7-6; TRBD1 agrees at 9 bases. J gave up 7 bases and V 7 bases, and 11 bases lay outside the gene matches. The CDR3 consists of 15 residues. Germline values: CDR1 SGHVS, CDR2 FNYEAQ. CDR3 in DNA: TGTGCCAGCACCCACGCGGGGACAGGGCTAAATGAGCAGTTCTTC. Encoded protein: CASTHAGTGLNEQFF.

This clonotype has a count of ten or more. The chain uses TRBV28 and TRBJ2-4; perhaps TRBD2 as D (5 bases). The CDR3 extends over 16 amino acids. Trimming removed 6 bases from V and 4 bases from J, with 19 bases in between. Germline V gives CDR1 MDHEN, CDR2 SYDVKM. The DNA for the CDR3 is TGTGCCAGCAGGACCCCAGGAGGAACTAGTAAAAACATTCAGTACTTC. Its protein product is CASRTPGGTSKNIQYF.

This clonotype was counted between two and nine times. The chain joins TRBV30 to TRBJ2-7; D may be TRBD1 or TRBD2 (5 bases each). The CDR3 has 12 residues. The ends were cut back, 4 bases at V and 3 bases at J, with 10 bases in the middle. Per the germline V gene, CDR1 is GTSNPN and CDR2 is SVGIG (reference sequence). Here the CDR3 reads CAWTVGGYEQYF. CDR3 nucleotide sequence: TGTGCCTGGACGGTTGGGGGCTACGAGCAGTACTTC.

The V and J genes are TRBV5-1 and TRBJ2-2; D is ambiguous. The germline V and J ends were trimmed by 4 bases and 10 bases, with 8 bases remaining between them. The germline V gene has CDR1 SGHRS and CDR2 YFSETQ. CDR3 length: 11 residues. The CDR3 region has the DNA TGCGCCAGCAGCGCTCGTTCGGAGCTGTTTTTT. Residues: CASSARSELFF.